These 5 T cell receptor beta chains were all obtained from the same sample, sequenced in a study of shared clonotypes between healthy human individuals. Sequencing was performed with immunoSEQ multiplex PCR; in TCRdb, only in-frame clones are kept and a portion is missing. The table has fewer than 850,000 clones, around 91% seen once. The sequenced sample was memory CD8+ T cells from PBMCs. Sample subset: CD45RO+ cells pooled with CCR7-negative TemRA cells. These receptors all stem from a man between 18 and 29 years old in good health. Some clones in this sample may be carry-over from other donors' samples.

This clone appeared once. The rearrangement links TRBV7-6 to TRBJ2-1; 13 bases map to TRBD2. CDR3 length equals 18 residues. The junction had 11 bases not matched to a gene; V was cut back by 2 bases and J by 7 bases. Germline loops: CDR1 SGHVS, CDR2 FNYEAQ. The CDR3 reads CASSLPPATSGRVNEQFF. CDR3 in DNA: TGTGCCAGCAGCTTACCCCCGGCAACTAGCGGGAGGGTGAATGAGCAGTTCTTC.

The CDR3 DNA sequence: TGTGCCAGCAGCCCAGGGACAGCACCTAACTATGGCTACACCTTC. Encoded protein: CASSPGTAPNYGYTF. The chain employs TRBV5-5 and TRBJ1-2, with 7 nucleotides matching TRBD1. The CDR3 has 15 amino acids. V lost 4 bases and J lost 0; bases outside the gene matches: 6. Looked up from germline, CDR1 is SGHKS and CDR2 is YYEKEE (reference sequence).

The V gene is TRBV7-9, the J gene TRBJ1-1; the D gene is possibly TRBD1 (5 bases). Germline V gene sequence: CDR1 SEHNR, CDR2 FQNEAQ (reference sequence). Trimming removed 1 base at V and 6 bases at J, with 12 bases between. CDR3 size: 14 residues. DNA for the CDR3: TGTGCCAGCAGCTTAGATGGGGGGAGCCCTGAAGCTTTCTTT. It yields the protein CASSLDGGSPEAFF.

This chain joins TRBV5-6 and TRBJ1-2; D gene ambiguous. The CDR3 loop spans 12 amino acids. Germline CDR1 reads SGHDT; CDR2 reads YYEEEE. V lost 0 bases and J lost 8, with 8 bases in between. CDR3 protein: CASSLGASGYTF. CDR3 nucleotides: TGTGCCAGCAGCTTGGGGGCGTCAGGCTACACCTTC.

The rearrangement joins TRBV7-2 to TRBJ1-1, with D unclear. V lost 1 base and J lost 0, with 6 bases in between. This CDR3 region has 14 residues. Germline assignment: CDR1 SGHTA and CDR2 FQGNSA. In nucleotides, the CDR3 is TGTGCCAGCAGCTTAGTAGGGATGAACACTGAAGCTTTCTTT. Its protein is CASSLVGMNTEAFF.